A single sample gave rise to the 4 T cell receptor beta chains below, sequenced in a study of graft-versus-host responses after intestinal transplantation. Profiling relied on immunoSEQ multiplex PCR, and the TCRdb table lists in-frame clones only, not all of them. This table has roughly 17,000 clones, around nine tenths appearing once. The starting material was bone marrow, obtained around 120 days after transplant. Receptors originate from a human patient who received an intestinal transplant, so some T cells may come from the graft donor.

J is TRBJ1-2 and V is TRBV6-1; the D is unclear. Per the germline V gene, CDR1 is MNHNS and CDR2 is SASEGT. V lost 2 bases to trimming and J lost 2 bases, with 6 bases between them. There are 13 residues in the CDR3. Here the CDR3 reads CASSEQQNYGYTF. Written as DNA, the CDR3 is TGTGCCAGCAGTGAACAGCAAAACTATGGCTACACCTTC.

The chain employs TRBV7-9 and TRBJ1-4; D perhaps matches TRBD1 (5 bases). The CDR3 consists of 13 residues. Trimming took off 3 bases at V and 8 bases at J, with 10 bases between the two ends. Germline V lookup: CDR1 SEHNR, CDR2 FQNEAQ (reference sequence). The CDR3 sequence: CASSLSRDEKLFF. The CDR3 bases are TGTGCCAGCAGCTTGAGCAGGGACGAAAAACTGTTTTTT.

The sample holds one count of this clone. The V call is TRBV5-1, the J call TRBJ1-1, with D unresolved. The V and J ends lost 3 bases and 2 bases respectively, with 11 bases between them. Germline V CDR1 and CDR2: SGHRS, YFSETQ. The CDR3 has 14 amino acids. CDR3 coding DNA: TGCGCCAGCAGCTGGGCGGGAGGAAACACTGAAGCTTTCTTT. Translated, it gives CASSWAGGNTEAFF.

The genes are TRBV6-5 and TRBJ2-3; D possibly corresponds to TRBD2 (5 bases). Germline V CDR1 and CDR2: MNHEY, SVGAGI. The CDR3 is 14 residues long. The V gene lost 0 bases and the J gene lost 2 bases, with 6 bases spanning the gap. CDR3 sequence (DNA): TGTGCCAGCAGTTACTCTAGCGACACAGATACGCAGTATTTT. Its protein product is CASSYSSDTDTQYF.